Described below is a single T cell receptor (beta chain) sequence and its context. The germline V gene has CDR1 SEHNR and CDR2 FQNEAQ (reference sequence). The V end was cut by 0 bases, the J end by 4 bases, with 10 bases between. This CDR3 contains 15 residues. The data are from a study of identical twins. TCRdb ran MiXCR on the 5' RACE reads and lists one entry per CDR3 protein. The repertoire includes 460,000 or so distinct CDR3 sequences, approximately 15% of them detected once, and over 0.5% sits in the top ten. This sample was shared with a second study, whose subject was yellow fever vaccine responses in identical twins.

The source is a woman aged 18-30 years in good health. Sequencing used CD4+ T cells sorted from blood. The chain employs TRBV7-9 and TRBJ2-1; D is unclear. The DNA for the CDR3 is TGTGCCAGCAGCTTAGCGGTCCTTTTGTACAATGAGCAGTTCTTC. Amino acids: CASSLAVLLYNEQFF.